These 23 T cell receptor beta chains came from one sample sequenced in a study of T cell repertoires and HLA-DP antigens (dated by TCRdb to between 2018 and 2020). The antigens these receptors bind are not known. Libraries were prepared through the immunoSEQ multiplex PCR assay. Imported from immuneACCESS, the table was reduced by TCRdb to in-frame sequences with V and J called. These copies leave out some clones; in studies compared against another copy, an unresolved V gene accounts for under half, and the cause of the remainder is not known. Present in this sample are 90,000 to 130,000 clones, over 90% of which were seen just once. The ten largest clones add up to 0.25% to 0.3% of the sample. The specimen sequenced was CD4+ T cells from PBMCs. These receptor sequences come from a woman between 18 and 30 years old in good health and CMV-seronegative.

The CDR3 region has the DNA TGTGCCAGCAGCCGGGCCGGGGGCACTGAAGCTTTCTTT. Translation: CASSRAGGTEAFF. The chain combines TRBV7-9 with TRBJ1-1; possibly TRBD1 for D (5 bases). CDR3 size: 13 residues. The V and J ends lost 5 bases and 4 bases respectively, with 11 bases between them. In germline, CDR1 is SEHNR, CDR2 FQNEAQ (reference sequence).

The J gene is TRBJ2-1, the V gene TRBV6-1, with D possibly being TRBD2 (6 bases). Between the trimmed V and J ends, which lost 3 bases and 4 bases, there was a span of 16 bases. This CDR3 region has 16 residues. Germline V gene data show CDR1 as MNHNS and CDR2 as SASEGT. The DNA of the CDR3 is TGTGCCAGCAGTGAGGGGCGGGGTGGAATATACAATGAGCAGTTCTTC. Encoded protein: CASSEGRGGIYNEQFF.

The J gene is TRBJ1-6, the V gene TRBV15, with TRBD1 as a possible D gene (6 bases). CDR1 is LNHNV and CDR2 is YYDKDF in the germline V gene (reference sequence). V dropped 4 bases and J dropped 1 base, with 20 bases sitting between them. The CDR3 contains 19 residues. CDR3 in DNA: TGTGCCACCAGCACGTCAAACAGGGCAAAAGGGTCCTATAATTCACCCCTCCACTTT. It translates to CATSTSNRAKGSYNSPLHF.

A single count supports this clone. The CDR3 reads CASRKPGGLNQPQHF. The DNA for the CDR3 is TGTGCCAGCAGGAAACCAGGGGGCCTAAATCAGCCCCAGCATTTT. V and J are TRBV28 and TRBJ1-5; 8 bases are a match to TRBD1. The V segment lost 6 bases and the J segment 4 bases; nucleotides outside the gene matches: 8. The CDR3 consists of 15 residues. Germline CDR1 is MDHEN and CDR2 is SYDVKM.

The V gene is TRBV28, the J gene TRBJ2-1; 11 positions agree with TRBD2. V was clipped by 5 bases and J by 3 bases; unmatched bases: 6. Germline V CDR1 and CDR2: MDHEN, SYDVKM. This CDR3 is built from 16 residues. The CDR3 nucleotides are TGTGCCAGCAGTCGGGTAGCGGGAGGGAACTACAATGAGCAGTTCTTC. Its translation is CASSRVAGGNYNEQFF.

The rearrangement uses TRBV15 and TRBJ2-1, with 10 positions matching TRBD2. CDR1 and CDR2 from the germline V gene are LNHNV and YYDKDF (reference sequence). CDR3 length: 17 amino acids. The J segment lost 5 bases and the V segment lost 0 bases, leaving 7 bases of the junction unmatched. CDR3 bases: TGTGCCACCAGCAGAGATCAGGCTAGCGGGAGACACAATGAGCAGTTCTTC. Translation gives CATSRDQASGRHNEQFF.

V and J are TRBV7-3 and TRBJ1-6; no reliable D call. Per germline, CDR1 SGHTA and CDR2 FQGTGA. Trimming took 2 bases from V and 0 from J, leaving 8 bases between them. This CDR3 is built from 16 residues. DNA of the CDR3: TGTGCCAGCAGCTTATCAGCGAGCTCCTATAATTCACCCCTCCACTTT. This translates into CASSLSASSYNSPLHF.

The chain combines TRBV5-6 with TRBJ1-2, with D unclear. Trimming stripped 6 bases from V and 3 bases from J, with 12 bases between. Per the germline V gene, CDR1 is SGHDT and CDR2 is YYEEEE. The CDR3 contains 13 residues. CDR3 residues: CASTVDRDYGYTF. The CDR3 nucleotides read TGTGCCAGCACCGTCGACCGAGACTATGGCTACACCTTC.

A single count supports this clone. This chain uses TRBV18 with TRBJ2-2, with D unclear. There are 13 residues in the CDR3. CDR1 and CDR2 from the germline V gene are KGHSH and LQKENI. Trimming shortened V by 2 bases and J by 8 bases, and 9 bases separated the two germline ends. In DNA form, the CDR3 reads TGTGCCAGCTCACCATCGACCGCTGGGGAGCTGTTTTTT. Protein: CASSPSTAGELFF.

A single count supports this clone. The chain has TRBV19 and TRBJ2-2, with 11 bases that match TRBD2. Germline CDR1 is LNHDA and CDR2 is SQIVND (reference sequence). The CDR3 length is 13 residues. The trim removed 8 bases at V and 9 bases at J, leaving 5 bases unmatched. The CDR3 sequence is CASRLAGQRELFF. CDR3 sequence (DNA): TGTGCCAGTCGACTAGCGGGACAAAGGGAGCTGTTTTTT.

The rearrangement joins TRBV21-1 to TRBJ1-1; whether TRBD1, the table's D call, matches the DNA was not checked. TRBV21-1 is reported as a pseudogene. The length of the CDR3 is 16 residues. The CDR3 protein is CASSPNRTGGDTEAFF. CDR3 DNA sequence: TGTGCCAGCAGCCCTAACCGAACAGGGGGCGACACTGAAGCTTTCTTT.

The chain joins TRBV7-8 to TRBJ1-1, with D unclear. Germline CDR1 reads SGHVS; CDR2 reads FQNEAQ. This CDR3 is 13 amino acids long. V was shortened by 6 bases and J by 1 base, with 9 bases between the two germline ends. The CDR3 bases are TGTGCCAGCAGTGGGAGTCGGAACACTGAAGCTTTCTTT. Residues: CASSGSRNTEAFF. Combining the CDR3 with reference TRBV7-8 and TRBJ1-1 gives the whole variable domain GAGVSQSPRYKVAKRGQDVALRCDPISGHVSLFWYQQALGQGPEFLTYFQNEAQLDKSGLPSDRFFAERPEGSVSTLKIQRTQQEDSAVYLCASSGSRNTEAFFGQGTRLTVV.

The genes are TRBV27 and TRBJ2-1; TRBD1 might be the D (5 bases). CDR3 size: 15 residues. V shed 5 bases and J shed 0 bases, with 11 bases lying between them. From germline, CDR1 is MNHEY and CDR2 SMNVEV (reference sequence). This CDR3 is CASSPDTGSYNEQFF. The CDR3 bases are TGTGCCAGCAGTCCGGATACAGGCTCCTACAATGAGCAGTTCTTC.

The gene calls are TRBV6-5 and TRBJ2-7; the D is unclear. This CDR3 has 13 amino acids. Germline assignment: CDR1 MNHEY and CDR2 SVGAGI. The V gene lost 11 bases and the J gene lost 0 bases, with 14 bases spanning the gap. Here the CDR3 DNA reads TGTGCCGCCCGAGCACCTTACTCCTACGAGCAGTACTTC. This sequence encodes CAARAPYSYEQYF.

The V and J genes are TRBV7-2 and TRBJ1-2, with unresolved D. From germline, CDR1 is SGHTA and CDR2 FQGNSA. This CDR3 is 13 amino acids long. Trimming removed 3 bases from V and 6 bases from J, with 11 bases in between. The CDR3 spells CASSFVGFDGYTF. CDR3 DNA: TGTGCCAGCAGCTTTGTGGGGTTCGATGGCTACACCTTC.

In regard to this clone: This specimen includes other DNA sequences encoding the same CDR3. The chain uses TRBV28 and TRBJ1-5; the D is unclear. The CDR3 contains 12 residues. CDR1 MDHEN and CDR2 SYDVKM come from the germline V gene. The V end lost 2 bases, the J end lost 5 bases, and 4 bases lay between the germline ends. The CDR3 sequence is CASSLEDQPQHF. The CDR3, as DNA: TGTGCCAGCAGTTTAGAGGATCAGCCCCAGCATTTT.

The V call is TRBV12-5, the J call TRBJ2-5; 7 nucleotides match TRBD2. The germline CDR1 and CDR2 sequences are LGHNT and FRNRAP. Trimming at V came to 5 bases and at J to 6 bases, leaving 6 bases not matched to a gene. CDR3 length: 13 residues. In DNA, the CDR3 is TGTGCTAGTGGTATAGGACTAGAAAAGACCCAGTACTTC. Translated: CASGIGLEKTQYF. The entire variable domain, with the rest obtained from reference TRBV12-5 and TRBJ2-5, is as follows: DARVTQTPRHKVTEMGQEVTMRCQPILGHNTVFWYRQTMMQGLELLAYFRNRAPLDDSGMPKDRFSAEMPDATLATLKIQPSEPRDSAVYFCASGIGLEKTQYFGPGTRLLVL.

The chain combines TRBV27 with TRBJ2-1; D ambiguous. The CDR3 loop spans 13 amino acids. Trimming removed 6 bases at V and 6 bases at J, with 12 bases between. From germline, CDR1 is MNHEY and CDR2 SMNVEV (reference sequence). CDR3 DNA: TGTGCCAGCAGACTTGGATTTACCAATGAGCAGTTCTTC. Residues: CASRLGFTNEQFF.

The rearrangement uses TRBV9 and TRBJ2-2; 7 nucleotides agree with TRBD1. CDR3 length: 15 residues. CDR1 is SGDLS and CDR2 is YYNGEE in the germline V gene. V was clipped by 5 bases and J by 0 bases; unmatched bases: 4. CDR3 sequence reads: CASRGGPTNTGELFF. CDR3 nucleotide sequence: TGTGCCAGCAGAGGGGGCCCTACGAACACCGGGGAGCTGTTTTTT.

V gene TRBV19 combines with J gene TRBJ1-4; weak D call: TRBD1 (5 bases). This CDR3 is 16 amino acids long. V lost 4 bases to trimming and J lost 1 base, with 13 bases between them. From germline, CDR1 is LNHDA and CDR2 SQIVND (reference sequence). Here the CDR3 reads CASSSRFGGTNEKLFF. CDR3 sequence (DNA): TGTGCCAGTAGTAGCAGATTTGGGGGAACTAATGAAAAACTGTTTTTT.

In this sample, this clone turned up once. CDR3 sequence reads: CASSLRGGTEAFF. The CDR3 coding sequence is TGTGCCAGCAGCTTAAGGGGGGGAACTGAAGCTTTCTTT. The chain recombines TRBV7-3 with TRBJ1-1; TRBD1 might be the D (5 bases). V dropped 1 base and J dropped 5 bases, with 8 bases sitting between them. CDR3 length: 13 residues. Germline V gene data show CDR1 as SGHTA and CDR2 as FQGTGA.

This rearrangement joins TRBV5-6 to TRBJ1-2; 8 nucleotides match TRBD1. Germline V gene lookup returns CDR1 SGHDT and CDR2 YYEEEE. This CDR3 region has 15 residues. The trim removed 2 bases at V and 4 bases at J, leaving 7 bases unmatched. The CDR3 nucleotides are TGTGCCAGCAGCTTTGGGACAGGAGAAATCTATGGCTACACCTTC. Amino acids: CASSFGTGEIYGYTF.

The chain couples TRBV2 to TRBJ1-1; perhaps TRBD1 as D (6 bases). CDR1 SNHLY and CDR2 FYNNEI come from the germline V gene. The germline V and J ends were trimmed by 6 bases and 5 bases, with 13 bases remaining between them. The CDR3 sequence is 13 residues long. CDR3 sequence: CASRAQGLTEAFF. CDR3 DNA sequence: TGTGCCAGCAGGGCGCAGGGGTTGACTGAAGCTTTCTTT. Complete variable domain (other parts from reference TRBV2 and TRBJ1-1): EPEVTQTPSHQVTQMGQEVILRCVPISNHLYFYWYRQILGQKVEFLVSFYNNEISEKSEIFDDQFSVERPDGSNFTLKIRSTKLEDSAMYFCASRAQGLTEAFFGQGTRLTVV.